The source of this T cell receptor (beta chain) is a study of immune evolution from preneoplasia to lung adenocarcinoma. The CDR3 spans 16 residues. Between the trimmed V and J ends, which lost 3 bases and 1 base, there was a span of 16 bases. Germline CDR1 SGHTA, CDR2 FQGNSA. Method: immunoSEQ multiplex PCR; TCRdb's copy keeps in-frame clones and lacks some. The sample records just over 4,000 clones, around four fifths being singletons. Sequencing was carried out using FFPE adjacent normal lung tissue. The chain uses TRBV7-2 and TRBJ2-7; D is perhaps TRBD1 or TRBD2 (7 bases each). The sequence derives from a donor older than 65 with lung adenocarcinoma. CDR3 bases: TGTGCCAGCAGCTTCAGGGGGGGAGCTGGGTCCTACGAGCAGTACTTC. This codes for CASSFRGGAGSYEQYF.